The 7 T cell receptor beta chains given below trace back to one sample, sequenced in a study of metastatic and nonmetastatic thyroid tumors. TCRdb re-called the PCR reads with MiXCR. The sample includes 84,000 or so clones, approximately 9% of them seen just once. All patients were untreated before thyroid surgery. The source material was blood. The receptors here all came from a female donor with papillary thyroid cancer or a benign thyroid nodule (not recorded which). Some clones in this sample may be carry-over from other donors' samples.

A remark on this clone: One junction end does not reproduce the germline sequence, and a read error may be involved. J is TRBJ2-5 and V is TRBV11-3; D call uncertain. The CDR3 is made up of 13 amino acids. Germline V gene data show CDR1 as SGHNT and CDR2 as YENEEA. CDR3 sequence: CAISADPQETQYF. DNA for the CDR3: TGTGCCATCAGCGCAGATCCCCAAGAGACCCAGTACTTC.

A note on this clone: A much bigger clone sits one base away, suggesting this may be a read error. The CDR3 loop reads CASSDSRGVYNEQFF. CDR3 bases: TGTGCCAGCAGTGACTCGAGGGGGGTCTACAATGAGCAGTTCTTC. This chain uses TRBV6-4 with TRBJ2-1; D might be TRBD1 or TRBD2, each matching 6 bases. The V gene's germline CDR1 is MRHNA and CDR2 SNTAGT. V was trimmed by 0 bases and J by 3 bases, leaving 9 bases between them. The CDR3 extends over 15 amino acids.

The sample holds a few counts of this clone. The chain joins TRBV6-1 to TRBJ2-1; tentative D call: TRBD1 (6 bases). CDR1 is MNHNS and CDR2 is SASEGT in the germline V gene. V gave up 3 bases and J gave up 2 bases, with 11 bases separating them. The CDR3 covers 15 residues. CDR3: CASSEAAGAYNEQFF. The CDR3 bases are TGTGCCAGCAGTGAGGCGGCAGGGGCCTACAATGAGCAGTTCTTC.

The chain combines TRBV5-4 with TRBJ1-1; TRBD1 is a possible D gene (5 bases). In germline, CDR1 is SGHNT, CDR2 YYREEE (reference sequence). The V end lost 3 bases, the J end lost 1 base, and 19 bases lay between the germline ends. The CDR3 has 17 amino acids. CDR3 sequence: CASSWLPGEGPNTEAFF. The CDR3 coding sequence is TGTGCCAGCAGCTGGCTCCCCGGCGAGGGGCCGAACACTGAAGCTTTCTTT.

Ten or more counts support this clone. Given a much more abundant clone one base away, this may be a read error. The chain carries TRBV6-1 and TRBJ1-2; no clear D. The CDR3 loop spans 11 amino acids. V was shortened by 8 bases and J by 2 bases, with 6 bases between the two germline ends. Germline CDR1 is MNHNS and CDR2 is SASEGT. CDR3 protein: CASGPNYGYTF. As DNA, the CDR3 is TGTGCCAGCGGGCCAAACTATGGCTACACCTTC.

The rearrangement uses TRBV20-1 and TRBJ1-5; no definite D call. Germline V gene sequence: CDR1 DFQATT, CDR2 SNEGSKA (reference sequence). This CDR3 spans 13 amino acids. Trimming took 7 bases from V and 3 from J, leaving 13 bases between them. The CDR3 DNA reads TGCAGTGTTGAAACCACTGTCAATCAGCCCCAGCATTTT. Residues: CSVETTVNQPQHF.

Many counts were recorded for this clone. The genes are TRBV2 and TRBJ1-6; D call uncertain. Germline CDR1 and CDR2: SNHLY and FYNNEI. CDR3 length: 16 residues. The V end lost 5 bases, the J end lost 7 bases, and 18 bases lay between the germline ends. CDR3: CASSYPRGSGNSPLHF. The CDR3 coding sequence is TGTGCCAGCAGTTACCCGAGAGGGAGTGGGAATTCACCCCTCCACTTT.